Sequencing of this T cell receptor beta chain was carried out in a study of shared clonotypes between healthy human individuals. Details on this clone: A read error may produce the germline difference seen at one junction end. This CDR3 is also generated by other DNA sequences in the sample.

The data were produced by immunoSEQ multiplex PCR, yet TCRdb's version contains in-frame clones alone and is incomplete. Of under 750,000 clones detected, 72% appear once; the ten largest clones hold under 2%. Germline V gives CDR1 GTSNPN, CDR2 SVGIG (reference sequence). The length of the CDR3 is 12 residues. The source of this sequence is a woman aged 25 to 45 in good health. This sequence joins TRBV30 and TRBJ1-3; no firm D call. The sample consisted of memory CD4+ T cells sorted from blood. Subset noted: CD45RA-negative fraction. The CDR3 DNA reads TGTGCTTGGACGGGCTCTGGAAACACCATATATTTT. Residues: CAWTGSGNTIYF.